The 29 T cell receptor beta chains below all came from one sample that was sequenced in a study of T cells in localized non-small cell lung cancer. Assay: immunoSEQ multiplex PCR; the TCRdb copy retains only in-frame clones and omits some. The table has 70,000 to 95,000 clones, approximately 91% seen once. The sample here was PBMCs, taken before any cancer treatment. These receptors came from a woman aged 35 to 75 with stage II squamous cell lung carcinoma.

The gene calls are TRBV10-3 and TRBJ2-3; 9 nucleotides line up with TRBD2. CDR1 and CDR2 (germline): ENHRY, SYGVKD. The CDR3 sequence is 16 residues long. V lost 0 bases to trimming and J lost 6 bases; unmatched junction nucleotides: 7. CDR3 loop: CAISESMGLAGDTQYF. Here the CDR3 DNA reads TGTGCCATCAGTGAGTCGATGGGACTAGCCGGGGATACGCAGTATTTT.

The J gene is TRBJ1-2, the V gene TRBV6-1; no clear D gene. Germline values: CDR1 MNHNS, CDR2 SASEGT. The CDR3 runs 13 residues. Trimming shortened V by 2 bases and J by 8 bases, and 12 bases separated the two germline ends. The CDR3 region has the DNA TGTGCCAGCAGTGAAAGAGGGATGAGGGGCTACACCTTC. As protein: CASSERGMRGYTF.

This clone was counted once. This rearrangement joins TRBV27 to TRBJ2-5; D is unresolved. The germline V gene encodes CDR1 MNHEY and CDR2 SMNVEV (reference sequence). The V and J ends lost 6 bases and 7 bases respectively, with 15 bases between them. The CDR3 sequence is 13 residues long. The CDR3 reads CASRAGPTGTQYF. CDR3 nucleotides: TGTGCCAGCAGAGCCGGGCCCACCGGGACCCAGTACTTC.

This clone was observed once. The chain links TRBV5-1 to TRBJ1-4; 9 bases agree with TRBD1. After removal of 3 bases from V and 4 bases from J, the junction contained 7 bases not matched to a gene. This CDR3 has 16 residues. Germline values: CDR1 SGHRS, CDR2 YFSETQ. As DNA, the CDR3 is TGCGCCAGCAGCTCGCTTAAGACAGGGGGTAATGAAAAACTGTTTTTT. Amino acid sequence: CASSSLKTGGNEKLFF.

The CDR3 is CASGLVRGEQFF. CDR3 coding DNA: TGTGCTAGTGGTTTGGTACGTGGGGAGCAGTTCTTC. The chain employs TRBV12-5 and TRBJ2-1; D is ambiguous. Germline V gene sequence: CDR1 LGHNT, CDR2 FRNRAP. There are 12 residues in the CDR3. V was cut by 0 bases and J by 10 bases, with 7 bases left in between.

This chain links TRBV14 with TRBJ2-2; D gene unclear. CDR1 and CDR2 (germline): SGHDN, FVKESK. V was pared by 2 bases and J by 0 bases, with 10 bases between. The CDR3 spans 16 residues. In DNA, the CDR3 is TGTGCCAGCAGCCAATTCAACGTCGCGAACACCGGGGAGCTGTTTTTT. It translates to CASSQFNVANTGELFF. The full variable domain, with the rest looked up from reference TRBV14 and TRBJ2-2, is EAGVTQFPSHSVIEKGQTVTLRCDPISGHDNLYWYRRVMGKEIKFLLHFVKESKQDESGMPNNRFLAERTGGTYSTLKVQPAELEDSGVYFCASSQFNVANTGELFFGEGSRLTVL.

The chain uses TRBV5-6 and TRBJ1-6; 9 positions agree with TRBD1. Germline V gene sequence: CDR1 SGHDT, CDR2 YYEEEE. The ends lost 5 bases at V and 11 bases at J; junction bases unmatched: 11. The CDR3 covers 15 residues. CDR3 in amino acids: CASRLGTGPLTPLHF. DNA for the CDR3: TGTGCCAGCAGACTGGGGACAGGGCCCTTAACACCCCTCCACTTT.

The chain uses TRBV5-1 and TRBJ1-2; tentative D call: TRBD1 (6 bases). The CDR3 contains 14 residues. Germline V gene lookup returns CDR1 SGHRS and CDR2 YFSETQ. V lost 4 bases to trimming and J lost 3 bases, with 13 bases between them. The CDR3 is CASSLEGGDYGYTF. DNA of the CDR3: TGCGCCAGCAGCCTTGAAGGGGGTGACTATGGCTACACCTTC.

J is TRBJ1-6 and V is TRBV27; 7 positions agree with TRBD1. The CDR3 is 17 amino acids. Germline V gene sequence: CDR1 MNHEY, CDR2 SMNVEV (reference sequence). The J segment lost 6 bases and the V segment lost 2 bases, leaving 10 bases of the junction unmatched. The CDR3 loop reads CASSLGLAGGSNSPLHF. CDR3 nucleotide sequence: TGTGCCAGCAGTTTAGGGCTGGCAGGGGGATCTAATTCACCCCTCCACTTT.

This chain uses TRBV6-1 with TRBJ1-5; no reliable D call. The ends were cut back, 2 bases at V and 3 bases at J, with 11 bases in the middle. The germline gives CDR1 MNHNS, CDR2 SASEGT. The CDR3 spans 15 residues. CDR3 loop: CASSEYSGYNQPQHF. In nucleotides, the CDR3 is TGTGCCAGCAGTGAATATTCCGGGTACAATCAGCCCCAGCATTTT.

This sequence joins TRBV10-3 and TRBJ1-1, with D unresolved. This CDR3 contains 13 residues. CDR1 and CDR2 (germline): ENHRY, SYGVKD. V was trimmed by 0 bases and J by 7 bases, leaving 9 bases between them. The CDR3 reads CAISESRGIEAFF. CDR3 sequence (DNA): TGTGCCATCAGTGAGTCGAGAGGGATTGAAGCTTTCTTT.

The rearrangement uses TRBV11-2 and TRBJ2-1; D not certain. Germline CDR1 is SGHAT and CDR2 is FQNNGV. V shed 5 bases and J shed 5 bases, with 19 bases lying between them. The CDR3 is made up of 16 amino acids. This CDR3 is CASSLQVGLLNNEQFF. The CDR3, as DNA: TGTGCCAGCAGCCTTCAGGTGGGCCTCCTTAACAATGAGCAGTTCTTC.

The chain couples TRBV28 to TRBJ1-1; no clear D. Germline V CDR1 and CDR2: MDHEN, SYDVKM. The CDR3 sequence is 13 residues long. The ends were cut back, 5 bases at V and 1 base at J, with 8 bases in the middle. The CDR3: CASSPSANTEAFF. The CDR3 bases are TGTGCCAGCAGTCCGTCGGCGAACACTGAAGCTTTCTTT.

The chain is built from TRBV5-4 and TRBJ2-2, with D tentatively TRBD2 (5 bases). The CDR3 extends over 16 amino acids. The V gene's germline CDR1 is SGHNT and CDR2 YYREEE (reference sequence). V was shortened by 1 base and J by 5 bases, with 15 bases between the two germline ends. CDR3 nucleotide sequence: TGTGCCAGCAGCTTGTATCGTACTAGAGGGACCGGGGAGCTGTTTTTT. It specifies CASSLYRTRGTGELFF. Based on the CDR3 plus reference TRBV5-4 and TRBJ2-2, the full variable domain is ETGVTQSPTHLIKTRGQQVTLRCSSQSGHNTVSWYQQALGQGPQFIFQYYREEENGRGNFPPRFSGLQFPNYSSELNVNALELDDSALYLCASSLYRTRGTGELFFGEGSRLTVL.

The genes are TRBV5-1 and TRBJ2-5; D is unclear. Germline V gene lookup returns CDR1 SGHRS and CDR2 YFSETQ. Between the trimmed V and J ends, which lost 0 bases and 5 bases, there was a span of 5 bases. The CDR3 spans 12 residues. The CDR3 DNA reads TGCGCCAGCAGCTTGGGTGTGGAGACCCAGTACTTC. Translated, it gives CASSLGVETQYF.

The gene calls are TRBV5-4 and TRBJ2-5, with D possibly matching TRBD2 (6 bases). Trimming stripped 1 base from V and 5 bases from J, with 9 bases between. This CDR3 comprises 13 residues. Germline V lookup: CDR1 SGHNT, CDR2 YYREEE (reference sequence). This chain's CDR3 is CASSLSGDETQYF. In DNA form, the CDR3 reads TGTGCCAGCAGCTTGTCGGGGGATGAGACCCAGTACTTC.

J is TRBJ2-2 and V is TRBV6-5; D is perhaps TRBD1 (6 bases). The germline V gene encodes CDR1 MNHEY and CDR2 SVGAGI. The CDR3 length is 16 residues. Between the trimmed V and J ends, which lost 2 bases and 6 bases, there was a span of 16 bases. Written as DNA, the CDR3 is TGTGCCAGCAGTTACATGCAGGGGAGCCTTCCCGGGGAGCTGTTTTTT. Translation: CASSYMQGSLPGELFF.

This chain uses TRBV19 with TRBJ1-3, with a possible D match to TRBD1 (5 bases). V was cut by 3 bases and J by 3 bases, with 18 bases left in between. The CDR3 sequence is 17 residues long. In germline, CDR1 is LNHDA, CDR2 SQIVND (reference sequence). CDR3 region: CASSMQDIGVFGNTIYF. Written as DNA, the CDR3 is TGTGCCAGTAGTATGCAGGACATCGGGGTATTTGGAAACACCATATATTTT.

J is TRBJ2-2 and V is TRBV2, with 7 bases matching TRBD1. Unmatched junction bases numbered 7, after V lost 6 bases and J lost 6 bases. The length of the CDR3 is 14 residues. The V gene's germline CDR1 is SNHLY and CDR2 FYNNEI. CDR3 residues: CASSLQGSAGELFF. The CDR3 DNA reads as TGTGCCAGCAGCCTACAGGGGAGCGCCGGGGAGCTGTTTTTT.

The V and J genes are TRBV5-1 and TRBJ2-1, with TRBD2 matching over 8 bases. This CDR3 is built from 16 residues. Germline V gene sequence: CDR1 SGHRS, CDR2 YFSETQ. V gave up 6 bases and J gave up 2 bases; unmatched junction bases: 10. CDR3 in DNA: TGCGCCAGCACCCCGGCGGCGGGGGGAACCTACAATGAGCAGTTCTTC. Its translation: CASTPAAGGTYNEQFF.

Only a few counts were recorded for this clone. The chain combines TRBV10-2 with TRBJ1-2; D gene ambiguous. The CDR3 runs 15 residues. Looked up from germline, CDR1 is WSHSY and CDR2 is SAAADI. V lost 5 bases to trimming and J lost 4 bases, with 17 bases between them. The CDR3 DNA sequence: TGCGCCAGCAGTTCCGGTCCGTCCGGCGGCTATGGCTACACCTTC. This gives the protein CASSSGPSGGYGYTF.

The chain recombines TRBV5-1 with TRBJ1-4, with a possible D match to TRBD1 (6 bases). CDR1 and CDR2 from the germline V gene are SGHRS and YFSETQ. V was pared by 3 bases and J by 7 bases, with 13 bases between. The CDR3 covers 14 residues. The CDR3 DNA reads TGCGCCAGCAGCTCCGGGGACACCTTTGAAAAACTGTTTTTT. Its translation: CASSSGDTFEKLFF.

The rearrangement links TRBV10-2 to TRBJ2-1; maybe TRBD1 (6 bases). The CDR3 runs to 14 residues. The germline gives CDR1 WSHSY, CDR2 SAAADI. V was trimmed by 2 bases and J by 4 bases, leaving 9 bases between them. In DNA, the CDR3 is TGCGCCAGCAGTGAGACAGGGCTATACAATGAGCAGTTCTTC. Protein product: CASSETGLYNEQFF.

This sequence joins TRBV5-6 and TRBJ1-5; a possible D gene is TRBD1 (6 bases). The V gene's germline CDR1 is SGHDT and CDR2 YYEEEE. V was cut by 0 bases and J by 5 bases, with 9 bases left in between. The length of the CDR3 is 14 residues. CDR3 in amino acids: CASSLGGGHQPQHF. The CDR3 DNA reads TGTGCCAGCAGCTTGGGAGGGGGTCATCAGCCCCAGCATTTT.

This chain connects TRBV10-3 to TRBJ2-3, with 10 bases identical to TRBD1. V lost 6 bases to trimming and J lost 2 bases; unmatched junction nucleotides: 14. The CDR3 is made up of 18 amino acids. CDR1 and CDR2 (germline): ENHRY, SYGVKD. DNA for the CDR3: TGTGCCATCAGGGACAGGGGGATCGAAGGACGCTACACAGATACGCAGTATTTT. Translation: CAIRDRGIEGRYTDTQYF.

V and J are TRBV27 and TRBJ2-1, with D hard to call. CDR1 and CDR2 (germline): MNHEY, SMNVEV (reference sequence). The CDR3 consists of 14 residues. The V end lost 5 bases, the J end lost 8 bases, and 16 bases lay between the germline ends. The CDR3 DNA reads as TGTGCCAGCAGTATAGAGGCCCCGGGTGATGAGCAGTTCTTC. Its protein is CASSIEAPGDEQFF.

The rearrangement joins TRBV5-1 to TRBJ1-6, with a tentative D call TRBD1 (6 bases). The CDR3 is 16 amino acids. Between the trimmed V and J ends, which lost 4 bases and 3 bases, there was a span of 14 bases. Per the germline V gene, CDR1 is SGHRS and CDR2 is YFSETQ. CDR3 DNA sequence: TGCGCCAGCAGCCCGGGACATTCTGGCTATAATTCACCCCTCCACTTT. As protein: CASSPGHSGYNSPLHF.

Comment on this clone: An end of the junction differs from the germline gene, which may be a read error. The chain recombines TRBV7-9 with TRBJ2-2; possibly TRBD2 for D (5 bases). The CDR3 extends over 16 amino acids. CDR1 is SEHNR and CDR2 is FQNEAQ in the germline V gene (reference sequence). In nucleotides, the CDR3 is TGTGCCAGCAGCCTAGCTAGGGCTACGAACATCGGGGAGCTGTTTTTT. The encoded protein is CASSLARATNIGELFF.

V usage is TRBV30 and J usage is TRBJ2-3, with unresolved D. Between the trimmed V and J ends, which lost 4 bases and 3 bases, there was a span of 8 bases. The CDR3 contains 12 residues. Germline V gives CDR1 GTSNPN, CDR2 SVGIG (reference sequence). The CDR3: CAWNSYTDTQYF. Here the CDR3 DNA reads TGTGCCTGGAACAGTTATACAGATACGCAGTATTTT.